The subject of this entry is one T cell receptor beta chain. The target of this receptor is not known. The record has no base qualities; no much larger clone is one base away. This specimen comes from a study of T cells in Graves' hyperthyroidism and ophthalmopathy (dated by TCRdb to the late 2010s). For the wider study: Peripheral blood was sampled at the time of initial diagnosis, prior to any treatment. Whether ophthalmopathy could be predicted prospectively was tested in an independent validation cohort made up of about 20 hyperthyroidism patients plus 17 patients who later progressed to ophthalmopathy. The study also compared thyroid tissue and blood T-cell repertoires from over 5 Graves' hyperthyroidism patients. The 100 or so discovery patients were randomly divided into training and test sets at a 7:3 ratio. TCR V-J signatures able to tell the groups apart were searched for in a discovery cohort of about a hundred patients, of whom more than 40 had Graves' ophthalmopathy and around 56 had stable Graves' hyperthyroidism. According to the paper, TCR Vbeta CDR3 sequencing was carried out on about 140 peripheral blood samples, which came from 40 to 45 ophthalmopathy, approximately 72 hyperthyroidism and roughly 17 progressor patients. Following sampling, methimazole starting at 30 mg daily was given to hyperthyroidism patients, and high-dose intravenous methylprednisolone was given to ophthalmopathy patients. Summary of the overall study and its limitations: Ophthalmopathy was separated from stable hyperthyroidism by a 13 V-J signature model, with 85% to 90% sensitivity and about 81% specificity obtained in cross-validation and 80%/75% obtained in testing. Sample size was not statistically predetermined, and investigators were not blinded to group allocation. In validation, the model predicted progression to ophthalmopathy a median of around six months before onset, with roughly 71% sensitivity and around 76% specificity. Most expanded thyroid clonotypes (frequency above 0.001) were also detected in blood, suggesting blood repertoires may reflect thyroid immune responses.

In the ophthalmopathy patients, disease was moderately to severely active, with a Clinical Activity Score of 3 or more, a NOSPECS grade of 4 or more, and a duration of less than 3 months. Patients with uncontrolled infections, other autoimmune diseases, pregnancy or lactation were excluded. Diagnoses were established on the basis of clinical symptoms, serum thyroxine and TRAb, thyroid ultrasound, and orbital computed tomography. PBMCs were isolated from about 9.2 ml of fresh peripheral blood by Ficoll-Paque density gradient centrifugation. Trizol reagent was used to extract total RNA, and RNA quality was then checked on an Agilent 2100 Bioanalyzer. TCR beta CDR3 regions were amplified from RNA transcripts. The TCR CDR3 was subjected to a first round of RT-PCR using the HTBI primer set and the Qiagen OneStep RT-PCR kit. Libraries were constructed in a second round of multiplex PCR, after which size selection and purification were carried out. Paired-end sequencing of the libraries was performed with 100 bp reads on an Illumina HiSeq2000. In the source study's methods: SOAPnuke was used to process the raw data, with reads discarded if the reads contained adapters or uncalled bases, had a mean Phred below 15, or lacked an exact constant-primer or identifier match. COPE v1.2.5 was used to merge high-quality paired reads, and clonotypes were defined as unique nucleotide sequences. MiTCR v1.1 was used to align clonotypes to the IMGT TRBV, TRBD and TRBJ reference segments. Analysis was restricted to V-J combinations with a frequency above 0.0001, which covered about 99% of repertoires. The TCS score was defined as the ratio of F50 (clonal expansion) to E x V (chaos), calculated using BLOSUM62-based TCRdist between CDR3 peptides within each V-J. Welch's t-statistics and random forest reduced 500 to 650 V-J features to roughly 13, which were used in a naive Bayes classifier (R e1071). The public reads were reanalyzed by TCRdb: fastp trimming at Q25, MiXCR alignment, in-frame beta chains only. Each entry merges the rows of one CDR3 protein and shows their most common DNA and genes. The V and J calls here are based on TCRdb, not the publication. This sample has hundreds of thousands of distinct CDR3 sequences in its table, and 20% of those were observed once. About half of the sample lies in the top ten.

V drops 6 bases and J drops 1 base, leaving 9 bases in between. From the cysteine through the phenylalanine, the CDR3 covers 13 amino acids. Left in the record is the CDR3 DNA by itself, 39 bases read in frame from the first base. Per the germline V gene, MDHEN is the CDR1 and SYDVKM is the CDR2. The sequenced sample consisted of blood. The rearranged chain carries TRBV28 and TRBJ1-2; the D gene cannot be resolved reliably. This TCR was recovered from a man aged 35 to 55 with Graves' ophthalmopathy. In nucleotide form, the sequence is TGTGCCAGCAGAAATCCTTTTAACTATGGCTACACCTTC. It translates as CASRNPFNYGYTF.